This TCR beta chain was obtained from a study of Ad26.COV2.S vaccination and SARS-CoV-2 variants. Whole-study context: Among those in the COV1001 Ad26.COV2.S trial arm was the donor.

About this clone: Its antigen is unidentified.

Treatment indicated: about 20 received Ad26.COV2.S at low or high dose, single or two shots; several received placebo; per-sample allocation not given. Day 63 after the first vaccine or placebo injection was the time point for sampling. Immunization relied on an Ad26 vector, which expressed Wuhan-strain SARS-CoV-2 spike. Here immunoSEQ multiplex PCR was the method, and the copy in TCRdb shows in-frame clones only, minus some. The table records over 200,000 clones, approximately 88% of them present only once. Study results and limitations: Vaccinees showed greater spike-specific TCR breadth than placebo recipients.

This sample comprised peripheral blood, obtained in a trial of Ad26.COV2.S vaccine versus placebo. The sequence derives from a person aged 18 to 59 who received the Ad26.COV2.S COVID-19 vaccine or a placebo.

The CDR3: CASSPWGGTYEQYF. In DNA form, the CDR3 reads TGTGCCAGCAGCCCCTGGGGGGGAACCTACGAGCAGTACTTC. The rearrangement uses TRBV27 and TRBJ2-7; 7 nucleotides align to TRBD2. The CDR3 sequence is 14 residues long. CDR1 and CDR2 from the germline V gene are MNHEY and SMNVEV (reference sequence). The V gene end was trimmed by 6 bases and the J gene end by 2 bases; junction bases not matched to a gene: 7.